Sequencing of this TCR beta chain was carried out in a study of T cell responses to AZD1222 COVID-19 vaccine. The germline gives CDR1 MNHEY, CDR2 SMNVEV (reference sequence). This CDR3 is 14 amino acids long. V lost 5 bases to trimming and J lost 10 bases, with 20 bases between them. TCRdb keeps only in-frame clones here, not all; method: immunoSEQ multiplex PCR. The sample shows about 160,000 clones, approximately 90% of them seen only once. This chain uses TRBV27 with TRBJ1-1, with D tentatively TRBD1 (5 bases). This clonotype was obtained from an adult who received the AZD1222 COVID-19 vaccine. Here the sequenced sample was peripheral blood, taken 28 days after the second AZD1222 dose. CDR3 region: CASSDLTGLRGAFF. CDR3 DNA: TGTGCCAGCAGTGACCTCACAGGTCTCCGTGGAGCTTTCTTT.